What follows describes a single T cell receptor (beta chain). The antigen is undetermined. These data originate in a study of T cell responses to AZD1222 COVID-19 vaccine. Germline assignment: CDR1 LGHDT and CDR2 YNNKEL (reference sequence). This CDR3 contains 12 residues. V gave up 0 bases and J gave up 7 bases, with 6 bases separating them. General study points: Clonal diversity was possibly underestimated, and the donors were mostly white British, with more females. Once two AZD1222 doses were given, Spike-specific TCR breadth and depth went up. Regions 160-218 and 743-854 dominated among vaccine-associated CD4 TCRs spanning spike.

The data were produced by immunoSEQ multiplex PCR, yet TCRdb's version contains in-frame clones alone and is incomplete. The top ten hold roughly 1.6% of the sample, which has some 120,000 clones, 80% to 90% seen once. The rearrangement links TRBV3-1 (or the pseudogene TRBV3-2) to TRBJ2-5, with D possibly matching TRBD2 (6 bases). The sample consisted of peripheral blood, taken on day 0 of AZD1222 vaccination. The TCR sequence derives from an adult in good health. The CDR3 sequence is CASSQEEGTQYF. CDR3 coding DNA: TGTGCCAGCAGCCAAGAGGAGGGGACCCAGTACTTC.